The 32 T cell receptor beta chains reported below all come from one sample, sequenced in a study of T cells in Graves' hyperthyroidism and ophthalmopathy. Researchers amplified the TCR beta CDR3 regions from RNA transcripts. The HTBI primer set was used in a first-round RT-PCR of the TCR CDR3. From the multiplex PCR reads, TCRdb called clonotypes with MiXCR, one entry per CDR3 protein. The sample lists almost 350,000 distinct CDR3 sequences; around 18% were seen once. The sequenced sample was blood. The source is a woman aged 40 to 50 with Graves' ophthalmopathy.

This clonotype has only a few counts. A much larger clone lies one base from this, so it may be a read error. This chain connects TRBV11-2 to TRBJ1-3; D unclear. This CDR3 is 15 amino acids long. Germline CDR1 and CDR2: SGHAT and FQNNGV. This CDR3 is CASGLKGNSGNTIYF. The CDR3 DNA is TGTGCCAGCGGCTTGAAAGGGAACTCTGGAAACACCATATATTTT.

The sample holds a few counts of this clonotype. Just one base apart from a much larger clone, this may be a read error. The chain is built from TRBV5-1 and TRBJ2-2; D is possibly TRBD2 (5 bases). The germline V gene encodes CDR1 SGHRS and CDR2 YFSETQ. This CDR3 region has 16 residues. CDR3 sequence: CANSLNAGSNTGELFF. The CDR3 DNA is TGCGCCAACAGCTTGAACGCGGGCTCGAACACCGGGGAGCTGTTTTTT.

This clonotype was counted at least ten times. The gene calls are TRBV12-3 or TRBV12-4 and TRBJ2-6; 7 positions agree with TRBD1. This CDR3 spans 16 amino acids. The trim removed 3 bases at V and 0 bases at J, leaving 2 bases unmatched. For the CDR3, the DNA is TGTGCCAGCAGTTTTGGGACAGACTCTGGGGCCAACGTCCTGACTTTC. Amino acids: CASSFGTDSGANVLTF.

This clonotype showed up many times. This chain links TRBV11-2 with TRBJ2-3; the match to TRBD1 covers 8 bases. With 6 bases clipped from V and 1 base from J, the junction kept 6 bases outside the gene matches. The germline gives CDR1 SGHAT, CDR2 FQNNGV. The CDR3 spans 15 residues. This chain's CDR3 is CASSTQGGGTDTQYF. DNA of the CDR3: TGTGCCAGCAGTACACAGGGGGGTGGCACAGATACGCAGTATTTT.

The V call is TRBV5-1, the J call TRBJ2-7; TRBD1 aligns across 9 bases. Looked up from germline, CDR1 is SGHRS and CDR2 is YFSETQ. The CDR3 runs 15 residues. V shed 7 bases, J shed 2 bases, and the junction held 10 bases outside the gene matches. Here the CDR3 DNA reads TGCGCCAGCCGACTTTCGGGACAGGGTCCCTACGAGCAGTACTTC. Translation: CASRLSGQGPYEQYF.

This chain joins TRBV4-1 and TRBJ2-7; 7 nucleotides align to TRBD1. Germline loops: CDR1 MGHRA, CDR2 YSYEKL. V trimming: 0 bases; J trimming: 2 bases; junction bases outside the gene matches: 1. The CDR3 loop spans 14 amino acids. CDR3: CASSQEGQTYEQYF. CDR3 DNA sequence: TGCGCCAGCAGCCAAGAGGGACAGACCTACGAGCAGTACTTC.

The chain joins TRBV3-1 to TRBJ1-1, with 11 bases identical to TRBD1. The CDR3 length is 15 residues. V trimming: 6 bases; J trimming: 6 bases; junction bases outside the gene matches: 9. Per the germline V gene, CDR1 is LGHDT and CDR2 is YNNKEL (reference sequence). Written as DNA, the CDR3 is TGTGCCAGCAGTCGGACAGGGGGCCAGGCGGCTGAAGCTTTCTTT. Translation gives CASSRTGGQAAEAFF.

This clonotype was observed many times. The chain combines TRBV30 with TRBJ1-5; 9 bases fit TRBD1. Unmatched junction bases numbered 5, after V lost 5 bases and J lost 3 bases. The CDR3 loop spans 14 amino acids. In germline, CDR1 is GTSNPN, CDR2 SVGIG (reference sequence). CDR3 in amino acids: CAWGQGMDNQPQHF. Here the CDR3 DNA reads TGTGCCTGGGGACAGGGGATGGACAATCAGCCCCAGCATTTT.

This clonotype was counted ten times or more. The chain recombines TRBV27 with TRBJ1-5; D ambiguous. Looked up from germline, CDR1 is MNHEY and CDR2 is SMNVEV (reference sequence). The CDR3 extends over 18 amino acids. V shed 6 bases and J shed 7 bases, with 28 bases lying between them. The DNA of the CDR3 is TGTGCCAGCAGGACAACCCTAAGAACTAACGAACGCCAACAGCCCCAGCATTTT. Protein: CASRTTLRTNERQQPQHF.

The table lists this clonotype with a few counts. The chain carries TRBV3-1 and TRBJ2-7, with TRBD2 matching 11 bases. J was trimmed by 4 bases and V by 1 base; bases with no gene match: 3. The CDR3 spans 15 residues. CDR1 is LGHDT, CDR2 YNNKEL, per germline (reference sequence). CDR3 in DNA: TGTGCCAGCAGCCAAGGCCCTAGCGGGAGGTACGAGCAGTACTTC. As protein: CASSQGPSGRYEQYF.

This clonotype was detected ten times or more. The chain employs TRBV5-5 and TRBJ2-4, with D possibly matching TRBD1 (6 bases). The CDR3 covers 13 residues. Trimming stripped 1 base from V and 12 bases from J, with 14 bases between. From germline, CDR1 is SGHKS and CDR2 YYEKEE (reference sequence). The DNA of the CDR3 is TGTGCCAGCAGCTTGTGGCCAGAGGGGGATCAGTACTTC. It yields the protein CASSLWPEGDQYF.

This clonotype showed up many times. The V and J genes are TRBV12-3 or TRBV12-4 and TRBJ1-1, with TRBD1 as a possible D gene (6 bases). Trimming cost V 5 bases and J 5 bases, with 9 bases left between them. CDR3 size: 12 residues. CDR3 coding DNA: TGTGCCAGCAGTCCGAGGGGGACTGAAGCTTTCTTT. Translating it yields CASSPRGTEAFF.

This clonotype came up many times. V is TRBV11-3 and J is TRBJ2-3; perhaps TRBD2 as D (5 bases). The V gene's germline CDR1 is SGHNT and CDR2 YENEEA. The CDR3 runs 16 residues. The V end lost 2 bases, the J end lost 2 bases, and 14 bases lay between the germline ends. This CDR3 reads CASSLQDRGSTDTQYF. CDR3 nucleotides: TGTGCCAGCAGCTTACAAGATCGGGGTTCCACAGATACGCAGTATTTT.

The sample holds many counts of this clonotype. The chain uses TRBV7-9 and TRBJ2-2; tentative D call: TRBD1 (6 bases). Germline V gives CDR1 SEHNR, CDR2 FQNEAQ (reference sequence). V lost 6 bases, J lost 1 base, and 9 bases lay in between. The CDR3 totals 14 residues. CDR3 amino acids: CASRSGQNTGELFF. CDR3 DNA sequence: TGTGCCAGCAGATCGGGACAGAACACCGGGGAGCTGTTTTTT.

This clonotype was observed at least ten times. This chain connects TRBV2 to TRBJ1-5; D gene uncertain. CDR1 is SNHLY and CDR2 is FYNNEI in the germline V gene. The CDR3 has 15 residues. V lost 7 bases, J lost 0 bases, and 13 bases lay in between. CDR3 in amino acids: CASKVWVDSNQPQHF. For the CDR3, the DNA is TGTGCCAGCAAGGTTTGGGTAGATAGCAATCAGCCCCAGCATTTT. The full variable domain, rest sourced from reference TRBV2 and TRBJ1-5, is EPEVTQTPSHQVTQMGQEVILRCVPISNHLYFYWYRQILGQKVEFLVSFYNNEISEKSEIFDDQFSVERPDGSNFTLKIRSTKLEDSAMYFCASKVWVDSNQPQHFGDGTRLSIL.

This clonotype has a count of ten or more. In DNA, the CDR3 is TGTGCTAGTGGTTTGGTACTTGGAGCGAGGGGGTATCAGCCCCAGCATTTT. This sequence encodes CASGLVLGARGYQPQHF. The chain couples TRBV12-5 to TRBJ1-5; D might be TRBD1 (6 bases). CDR3 size: 17 residues. The germline CDR1 and CDR2 sequences are LGHNT and FRNRAP. V lost 0 bases and J lost 5, with 17 bases in between. Complete variable domain (other parts from reference TRBV12-5 and TRBJ1-5): DARVTQTPRHKVTEMGQEVTMRCQPILGHNTVFWYRQTMMQGLELLAYFRNRAPLDDSGMPKDRFSAEMPDATLATLKIQPSEPRDSAVYFCASGLVLGARGYQPQHFGDGTRLSIL.

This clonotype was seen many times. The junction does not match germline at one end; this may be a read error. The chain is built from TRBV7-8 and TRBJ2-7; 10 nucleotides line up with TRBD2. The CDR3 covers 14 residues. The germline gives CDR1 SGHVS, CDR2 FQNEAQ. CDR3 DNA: TGTGCCAGCAGCCTAGCGGGAGAAGGCAACGAGCAGTACTTC. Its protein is CASSLAGEGNEQYF.

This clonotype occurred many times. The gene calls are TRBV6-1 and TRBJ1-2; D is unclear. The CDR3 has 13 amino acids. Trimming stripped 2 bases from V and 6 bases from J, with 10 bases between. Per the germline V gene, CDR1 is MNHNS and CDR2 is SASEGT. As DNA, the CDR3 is TGTGCCAGCAGTGAACGACAAGGAGATGGCTACACCTTC. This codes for CASSERQGDGYTF.

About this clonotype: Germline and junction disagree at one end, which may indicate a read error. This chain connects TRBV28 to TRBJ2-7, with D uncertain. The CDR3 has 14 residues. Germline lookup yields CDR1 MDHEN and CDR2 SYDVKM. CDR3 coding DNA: TGTGCCGCCGGATCCTCCAAGGGCAGGTACGAGCAGTGCTTC. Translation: CAAGSSKGRYEQCF.

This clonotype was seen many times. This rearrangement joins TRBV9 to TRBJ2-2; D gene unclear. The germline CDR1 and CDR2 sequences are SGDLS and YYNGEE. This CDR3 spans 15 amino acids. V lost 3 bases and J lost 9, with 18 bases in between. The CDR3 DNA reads TGTGCCAGCAGCGGACCCCCCAGTGGTTTCCGGGAGCTGTTTTTT. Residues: CASSGPPSGFRELFF.

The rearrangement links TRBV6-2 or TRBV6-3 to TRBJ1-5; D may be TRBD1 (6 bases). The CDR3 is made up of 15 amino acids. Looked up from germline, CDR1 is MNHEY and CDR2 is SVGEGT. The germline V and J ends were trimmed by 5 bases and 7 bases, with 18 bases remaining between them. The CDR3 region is CASSTRDILGQPQHF. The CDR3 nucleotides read TGTGCCAGCAGTACTCGGGACATCCTGGGGCAGCCCCAGCATTTT.

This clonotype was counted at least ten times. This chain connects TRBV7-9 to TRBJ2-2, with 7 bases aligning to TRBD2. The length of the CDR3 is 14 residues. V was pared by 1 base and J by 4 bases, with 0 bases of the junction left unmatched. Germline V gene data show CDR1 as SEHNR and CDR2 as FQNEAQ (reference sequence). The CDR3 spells CASSLVAGTGELFF. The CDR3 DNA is TGTGCCAGCAGCTTAGTAGCGGGCACCGGGGAGCTGTTTTTT. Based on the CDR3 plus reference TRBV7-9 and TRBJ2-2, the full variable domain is DTGVSQNPRHKITKRGQNVTFRCDPISEHNRLYWYRQTLGQGPEFLTYFQNEAQLEKSRLLSDRFSAERPKGSFSTLEIQRTEQGDSAMYLCASSLVAGTGELFFGEGSRLTVL.

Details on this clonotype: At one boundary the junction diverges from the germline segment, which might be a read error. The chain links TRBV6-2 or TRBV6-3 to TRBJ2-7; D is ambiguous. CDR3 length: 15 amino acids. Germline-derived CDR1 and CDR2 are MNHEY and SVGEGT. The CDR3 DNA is TGTGCCAGCAGTCCACCCGGACCAGCGTCCTACGGGCAGTACTTC. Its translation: CASSPPGPASYGQYF.

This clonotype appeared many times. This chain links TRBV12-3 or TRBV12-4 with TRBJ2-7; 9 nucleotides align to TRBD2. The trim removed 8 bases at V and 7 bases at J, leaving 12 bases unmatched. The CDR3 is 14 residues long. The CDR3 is CASLPLAGSGEQYF. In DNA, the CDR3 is TGTGCCAGCCTACCCCTAGCGGGATCGGGGGAGCAGTACTTC.

This chain's CDR3 is CAISVMPRPYF. As DNA, the CDR3 is TGTGCCATCAGTGTAATGCCTCGACCGTACTTC. The V call is TRBV10-3, the J call TRBJ2-7; no clear D gene. V lost 4 bases, J lost 12 bases, and 13 bases lay in between. This CDR3 is built from 11 residues. CDR1 and CDR2 from the germline V gene are ENHRY and SYGVKD.

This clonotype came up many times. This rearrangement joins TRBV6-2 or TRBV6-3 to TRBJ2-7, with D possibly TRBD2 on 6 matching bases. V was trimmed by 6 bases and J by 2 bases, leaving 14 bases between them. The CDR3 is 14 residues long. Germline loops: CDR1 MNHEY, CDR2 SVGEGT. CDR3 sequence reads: CASSPGLEAYEQYF. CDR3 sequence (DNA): TGTGCCAGCAGCCCGGGACTCGAGGCCTACGAGCAGTACTTC.

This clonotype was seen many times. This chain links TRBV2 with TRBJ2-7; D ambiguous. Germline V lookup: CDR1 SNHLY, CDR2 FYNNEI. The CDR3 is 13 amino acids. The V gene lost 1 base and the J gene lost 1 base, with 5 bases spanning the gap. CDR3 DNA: TGTGCCAGCAGTGAAGAGCGATCCTACGAGCAGTACTTC. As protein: CASSEERSYEQYF.

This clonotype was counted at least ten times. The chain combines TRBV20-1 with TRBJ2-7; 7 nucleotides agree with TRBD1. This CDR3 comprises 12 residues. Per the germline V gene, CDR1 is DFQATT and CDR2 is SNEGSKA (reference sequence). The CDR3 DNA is TGCGCTGGGACAGACGACTCCTACGAGCAGTACTTC. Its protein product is CAGTDDSYEQYF.

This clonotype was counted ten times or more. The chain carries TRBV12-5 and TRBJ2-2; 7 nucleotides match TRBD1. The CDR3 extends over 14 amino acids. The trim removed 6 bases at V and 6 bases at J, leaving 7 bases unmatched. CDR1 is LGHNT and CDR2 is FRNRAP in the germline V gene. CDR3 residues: CASGPGTEAGELFF. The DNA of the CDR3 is TGTGCTAGTGGCCCCGGGACAGAGGCCGGGGAGCTGTTTTTT.

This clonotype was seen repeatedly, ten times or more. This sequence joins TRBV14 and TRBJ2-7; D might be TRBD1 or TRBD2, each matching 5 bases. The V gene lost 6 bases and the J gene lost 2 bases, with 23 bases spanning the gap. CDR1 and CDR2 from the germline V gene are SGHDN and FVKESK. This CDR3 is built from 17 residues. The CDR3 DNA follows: TGTGCCAGCAGTCGAGATCTAGCCCTGGGGGTGCCCTACGAGCAGTACTTC. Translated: CASSRDLALGVPYEQYF.

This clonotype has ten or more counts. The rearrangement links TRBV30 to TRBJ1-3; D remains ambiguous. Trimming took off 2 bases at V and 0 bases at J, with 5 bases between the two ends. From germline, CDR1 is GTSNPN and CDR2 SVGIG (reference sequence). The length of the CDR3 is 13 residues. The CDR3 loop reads CAWSFNSGNTIYF. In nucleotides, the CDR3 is TGTGCCTGGAGTTTCAACTCTGGAAACACCATATATTTT.

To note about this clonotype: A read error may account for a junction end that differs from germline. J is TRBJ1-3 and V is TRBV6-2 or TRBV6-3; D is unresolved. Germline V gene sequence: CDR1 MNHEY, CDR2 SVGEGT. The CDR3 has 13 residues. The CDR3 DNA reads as TGTGCCAGCAGTTACTTCGCTGGAAACACCATACATTTT. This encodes CASSYFAGNTIHF.